This T cell receptor (beta chain) was identified in a study of cytomegalovirus exposure and HLA in healthy donors. The germline gives CDR1 LNHDA, CDR2 SQIVND (reference sequence). J was trimmed by 5 bases and V by 10 bases; bases with no gene match: 3. The CDR3 length is 12 residues. PCR used 60 Vbeta primers and 13 Jbeta primers. Measured with immunoSEQ multiplex PCR; TCRdb has only the in-frame clones, and not every one. The sample holds about 220,000 clones; less than 85% are singletons and the top ten take approximately 0.63%. The chain is built from TRBV19 and TRBJ1-4; 8 nucleotides agree with TRBD1. This receptor was identified in a man younger than 35 in good health and CMV-seronegative. Sequences were obtained from PBMCs. The CDR3 DNA is TGTGCCACCCGACAGGGGAATGAAAAACTGTTTTTT. Protein product: CATRQGNEKLFF.